The 31 T cell receptor beta chains below were found in one sample sequenced in a study of tissue T cells after allogeneic stem cell transplantation. Profiling relied on immunoSEQ multiplex PCR, and the TCRdb table lists in-frame clones only, not all of them. The sample has roughly 50,000 clones, around 73% seen once. Sequences were obtained from sorted cells pooled from one or two spleens. The source of these receptors is a pool of C57BL/6 mice in good health.

In its sample, this clone was seen a few times. Gene and germline names: mouse. The sequence runs out 1 residue before the end of the CDR3; the remainder is reconstructed from the germline J gene. The chain is built from TRBV13-3 and TRBJ2-7, with D perhaps being TRBD1 or TRBD2 (5 bases each). Trimming cost V 1 base and J 3 bases, with 8 bases left between them. The CDR3 totals 13 residues. CDR1 NNHDY and CDR2 SYVADS come from the germline V gene. The sequenced CDR3 bases are TGTGCCAGCAGTGATCGGGGGTTCTATGAACAGTAC. It translates to CASSDRGFYEQY. The complete CDR3 sequence is CASSDRGFYEQYF.

With respect to this clone: Gene names refer to mouse genes. The CDR3 end lies 1 residue beyond the end of the read and is filled in from the germline J gene. The chain joins TRBV13-2 to TRBJ2-5, with D possibly being TRBD2 (5 bases). V was trimmed by 2 bases and J by 1 base, leaving 8 bases between them. CDR3 length: 14 residues. Germline V gene sequence: CDR1 NNHNN, CDR2 SYGAGS (reference sequence). The CDR3 bases that were read are TGTGCCAGCGGTGACACTGGCCACCAAGACACCCAGTAC. It translates to CASGDTGHQDTQY. The CDR3 in full is CASGDTGHQDTQYF.

A note on this clone: Gene names denote mouse genes. The DNA ends 1 residue before the CDR3 does, and the rest of the CDR3 is filled in from the germline J gene. This chain joins TRBV13-1 and TRBJ1-4; no clear D gene. CDR1 and CDR2 from the germline V gene are NSHNY and SYGAGN. Trimming pared 1 base from V and 2 bases from J, leaving 9 bases between. CDR3 size: 15 residues. CDR3 sequence reads: CASSDPRRSNERLFF. The sequenced CDR3 bases are TGTGCCAGCAGTGATCCCAGACGATCCAACGAAAGATTATTT. Variable domain in full (rest from reference TRBV13-1 and TRBJ1-4): EAAVTQSPRNKVTVTGGNVTLSCRQTNSHNYMYWYRQDTGHGLRLIHYSYGAGNLRIGDVPDGYKATRTTQEDFFLLLELASPSQTSLYFCASSDPRRSNERLFFGHGTKLSVL.

Remarks on this clone: Genes and germline come from the mouse. The read stops 1 residue short of the end of the CDR3; the missing end is completed from the germline J gene. The rearrangement uses TRBV12-1 and TRBJ1-3; D gene unclear. Per germline, CDR1 SGHSN and CDR2 HYEKVE. This CDR3 has 13 amino acids. V was pared by 0 bases and J by 0 bases, with 2 bases between. The sequenced part of the CDR3 DNA is TGTGCCAGCTCTCTCCCTTCTGGAAATACGCTCTAT. It codes for CASSLPSGNTLY. The CDR3 in its entirety is CASSLPSGNTLYF. The entire variable domain, with the rest obtained from reference TRBV12-1 and TRBJ1-3, is as follows: DSGVVQSPRHIIKEKGGRSVLTCIPISGHSNVVWYQQTLGKELKFLIQHYEKVERDKGFLPSRFSVQQFDDYHSEMNMSALELEDSAMYFCASSLPSGNTLYFGEGSRLIVV.

To note about this clone: The genes are named according to mouse. The observed sequence ends 1 residue before the CDR3 terminus, with the missing tail filled in from the germline J gene. The chain uses TRBV29 and TRBJ2-1, with TRBD1 identical over 7 bases. Germline V lookup: CDR1 MSHET, CDR2 SYDVDS. The CDR3 is made up of 13 amino acids. V was pared by 5 bases and J by 4 bases, with 2 bases of the junction left unmatched. Partial CDR3 DNA: TGTGCTAGCAGTCCGACAGGGTATGCTGAGCAGTTC. Translated, it gives CASSPTGYAEQF. The entire CDR3 reads CASSPTGYAEQFF. The entire variable domain, with the rest obtained from reference TRBV29 and TRBJ2-1, is as follows: DMKVTQMPRYLIKRMGENVLLECGQDMSHETMYWYRQDPGLGLQLIYISYDVDSNSEGDIPKGYRVSRKKREHFSLILDSAKTNQTSVYFCASSPTGYAEQFFGPGTRLTVL.

Of note for this clone: Mouse names are used for the genes. The read falls 1 residue short of the CDR3 end, and the missing part is taken from the germline J gene. The chain combines TRBV3 with TRBJ2-3; 10 positions agree with TRBD2. CDR3 size: 15 residues. V shed 5 bases, J shed 6 bases, and the junction held 8 bases outside the gene matches. Per germline, CDR1 SNHLY and CDR2 FYNGKV (reference sequence). The CDR3 sequence: CASSHRLGGAETLYF. CDR3 DNA (partial): TGTGCCAGCAGCCACCGACTGGGGGGAGCGGAAACGCTGTAT.

In this sample, this clone turned up a few times. Mouse germline and gene names are used. The CDR3 end falls 1 residue outside the read, so it is completed with the germline J gene. The chain is built from TRBV26 and TRBJ1-5; D gene uncertain. The V gene lost 2 bases and the J gene lost 6 bases, with 5 bases spanning the gap. CDR1 is KGHPV and CDR2 is FQNQEV in the germline V gene (reference sequence). CDR3 size: 12 residues. The sequenced CDR3 bases are TGTGCCAGCAGTCTGACATTCCAGGCTCCGCTT. This sequence encodes CASSLTFQAPL. The whole CDR3 is CASSLTFQAPLF.

For this clone: All gene names here are mouse names. The read is 1 residue too short to cover the CDR3 end, so that end is filled in from the germline J gene. The chain combines TRBV19 with TRBJ1-6, with D possibly matching TRBD1 (5 bases). TRBJ1-6 is an open reading frame, and its role is uncertain. Looked up from germline, CDR1 is FNHDT and CDR2 is SITEND (reference sequence). This CDR3 contains 14 residues. V lost 5 bases, J lost 3 bases, and 9 bases lay in between. The CDR3 here is CASSLDSYNSPLYF. The CDR3 bases that were read are TGTGCCAGCAGCCTAGACAGCTATAATTCGCCCCTCTAC.

Note on this clone: Each gene name is a mouse one. Sequencing ends 1 residue short of the CDR3 end; the germline J gene provides the rest. This sample also contains other DNA sequences that code for the same CDR3. The V and J genes are TRBV31 and TRBJ2-1; 8 nucleotides agree with TRBD2. The V and J ends lost 0 bases and 5 bases, in that order; junction bases with no gene match: 3. Germline V lookup: CDR1 GKSSPN, CDR2 SITVG. CDR3 size: 14 residues. The CDR3 sequence is CAWSLGGRDAEQFF. Incomplete CDR3 DNA: TGTGCCTGGAGTCTGGGGGGGCGCGATGCTGAGCAGTTC.

Comment on this clone: Mouse gene names and germline throughout. The read halts 1 residue ahead of the CDR3 end, with the missing end drawn from the germline J gene. The J gene is TRBJ1-3, the V gene TRBV13-1; D gene ambiguous. V was cut by 2 bases and J by 2 bases, with 2 bases left in between. CDR3 length equals 12 residues. Germline loops: CDR1 NSHNY, CDR2 SYGAGN. The CDR3 bases that were read are TGTGCCAGCAGTGAGGCTGGAAATACGCTCTAT. Protein product: CASSEAGNTLY. From start to end, the CDR3 is CASSEAGNTLYF.

Worth noting for this clone: Each gene name is a mouse one. The read stops 1 residue short of the end of the CDR3; the missing end is completed from the germline J gene. The rearrangement links TRBV2 to TRBJ1-1, with 7 nucleotides matching TRBD1. Germline trimming cut 3 bases from V and 0 bases from J; bases unmatched to any gene: 4. The CDR3 has 15 amino acids. The germline CDR1 and CDR2 sequences are LGHNA and YSYQKL. Incomplete CDR3 DNA: TGTGCCAGCAGCCACGTACAGGGGTCAAACACAGAAGTCTTC. Translating it yields CASSHVQGSNTEVF. The CDR3 reads in full as CASSHVQGSNTEVFF. The entire variable domain, with the rest obtained from reference TRBV2 and TRBJ1-1, is as follows: DPKIIQKPKYLVAVTGSEKILICEQYLGHNAMYWYRQSAKKPLEFMFSYSYQKLMDNQTASSRFQPQSSKKNHLDLQITALKPDDSATYFCASSHVQGSNTEVFFGKGTRLTVV.

Concerning this clone itself: The germline and genes are mouse ones. Sequencing ends 1 residue short of the CDR3 end; the germline J gene provides the rest. The gene calls are TRBV31 and TRBJ2-1, with a weak D call TRBD1 (5 bases). The CDR3 is made up of 13 amino acids. Trimming left V 0 bases short and J 4 bases short, with 7 bases between. Per the germline V gene, CDR1 is GKSSPN and CDR2 is SITVG. CDR3 bases read: TGTGCCTGGAGTCTAGGGGTTTATGCTGAGCAGTTC. This encodes CAWSLGVYAEQF. The whole CDR3 protein reads CAWSLGVYAEQFF.

This clone was picked up one time. Each gene name is a mouse one. The read terminates 1 residue before the CDR3 end, so the remaining end is supplied by the germline J gene. The genes are TRBV21 and TRBJ1-4; D remains ambiguous. TRBV21 is identified as an open reading frame with a role that is uncertain. The CDR3 spans 15 residues. V gave up 0 bases and J gave up 4 bases, with 9 bases separating them. The sequenced part of the CDR3 DNA is TGTGCTAGCAGTCAATCGTGGGGTTGCAACGAAAGATTATTT. Its protein is CASSQSWGCNERLF. The full CDR3 is CASSQSWGCNERLFF.

A note on this clone: Genes and germline are mouse. From the germline J gene comes the end of the CDR3, since the read stops 1 residue before it. This chain connects TRBV4 to TRBJ1-1, with 8 positions matching TRBD1. This CDR3 is built from 14 residues. Germline V lookup: CDR1 LGHDT, CDR2 YNNKQL (reference sequence). Unmatched junction bases numbered 3, after V lost 6 bases and J lost 0 bases. CDR3 DNA, as far as it was read: TGTGCCAGCAGGGACAGGGATGCAAACACAGAAGTCTTC. It encodes CASRDRDANTEVF. The full CDR3 protein reads CASRDRDANTEVFF.

Comments on this clone: The germline and genes are mouse ones. Read sequence stops 1 residue before the CDR3 end, and the germline J gene provides the missing end. The chain has TRBV12-2 and TRBJ1-3, with 9 bases lining up with TRBD1. Germline values: CDR1 SGHLS, CDR2 HYDKME. This CDR3 spans 15 amino acids. The ends lost 1 base at V and 0 bases at J; junction bases unmatched: 0. The DNA read from the CDR3 is TGTGCCAGCTCTCTGGGACAGGGTTCTGGAAATACGCTCTAT. Translated: CASSLGQGSGNTLY. The entire CDR3 sequence reads CASSLGQGSGNTLYF.

A word on this clone: Genes and germline are mouse. CDR3 DNA, as far as it was read: TGTGCCAGCAGCCAAGCCGGACAGACAAACACAGAAGTCTTC. This gives the protein CASSQAGQTNTEVF. The CDR3 as a whole reads CASSQAGQTNTEVFF. The chain joins TRBV5 to TRBJ1-1; tentative D call: TRBD1 (6 bases). Read data end 1 residue before the CDR3 end; the end is taken from the germline J gene. The V gene's germline CDR1 is LGHNA and CDR2 YNLKQL (reference sequence). This CDR3 is 15 amino acids long. Trimming left V 1 base short and J 0 bases short, with 9 bases between.

This clone was picked up one time. Germline and genes: mouse. The CDR3 goes on 1 residue after the read ends, and that part is filled in from the germline J gene. The V gene is TRBV13-2, the J gene TRBJ2-4; D is ambiguous. V lost 2 bases, J lost 0 bases, and 4 bases lay in between. Per germline, CDR1 NNHNN and CDR2 SYGAGS (reference sequence). This CDR3 comprises 13 residues. CDR3 sequence reads: CASGESSQNTLYF. Partial CDR3 DNA: TGTGCCAGCGGTGAATCTAGTCAAAACACCTTGTAC.

This clone has just one count. Gene names and germline refer to mouse. The CDR3 end lies 1 residue beyond the end of the read and is filled in from the germline J gene. V gene TRBV26 combines with J gene TRBJ2-4, with 9 nucleotides matching TRBD1. Per germline, CDR1 KGHPV and CDR2 FQNQEV (reference sequence). The CDR3 spans 12 residues. V was clipped by 6 bases and J by 6 bases; unmatched bases: 1. The CDR3 DNA, read in part, is TGTGCCAGCAGGACAGGGGGTAACACCTTGTAC. Translated, it gives CASRTGGNTLY. The whole CDR3 protein is CASRTGGNTLYF.

Points on this clone: Mouse gene names and germline throughout. The observed sequence ends 1 residue before the CDR3 terminus, with the missing tail filled in from the germline J gene. The chain links TRBV20 to TRBJ2-2; D remains ambiguous. CDR1 is GFQATS and CDR2 is STVNSAI in the germline V gene. The CDR3 runs 12 residues. V was trimmed by 0 bases and J by 1 base, leaving 0 bases between them. The CDR3 bases that were read are TGTGGTGCTAGGGAAAACACCGGGCAGCTCTAC. This translates into CGARENTGQLY. The full-length CDR3 reads as CGARENTGQLYF. Full variable domain (missing parts from reference TRBV20 and TRBJ2-2): GALVYQYPRRTICKSGTSMRMECQAVGFQATSVAWYRQSPQKTFELIALSTVNSAIKYEQNFTQEKFPISHPNLSFSSMTVLNAYLEDRGLYLCGARENTGQLYFGEGSKLTVL.

This clone has just one count. Genes and germline are mouse. The CDR3 end is not reached by the read, which stops 1 residue before it; the germline J gene fills it in. This chain uses TRBV15 with TRBJ2-4; 8 nucleotides line up with TRBD1. V shed 6 bases and J 1 base; nucleotides not matched to a gene: 3. This CDR3 has 14 residues. Germline CDR1 SGHND, CDR2 FRSKSL. The CDR3: CASSGQGRQNTLYF. The covered CDR3 bases are TGTGCCAGCAGCGGACAGGGTCGTCAAAACACCTTGTAC.

Comments on this clone: The listed genes are named as in mouse. The read is 1 residue too short to cover the CDR3 end, so that end is filled in from the germline J gene. This chain joins TRBV4 and TRBJ1-5, with a possible D match to TRBD1 (5 bases). This CDR3 has 13 residues. Trimming removed 5 bases from V and 3 bases from J, with 8 bases in between. The germline V gene encodes CDR1 LGHDT and CDR2 YNNKQL (reference sequence). CDR3 protein: CASSRRANQAPLF. The CDR3 DNA, read in part, is TGTGCCAGCAGCCGCAGGGCCAACCAGGCTCCGCTT.

A remark on this clone: All gene names here are mouse names. The read finishes 1 residue shy of the CDR3 end, and the germline J gene is used to complete it. V usage is TRBV14 and J usage is TRBJ2-7, with a weak D call TRBD1 (5 bases). There are 13 residues in the CDR3. Trimming removed 4 bases from V and 0 bases from J, with 8 bases in between. Germline CDR1 is SGHDT and CDR2 is FRDEAV. Partial CDR3 DNA: TGTGCCAGCAGTCGACAGTCCTCCTATGAACAGTAC. Its protein is CASSRQSSYEQY. The entire CDR3 protein reads CASSRQSSYEQYF.

In the case of this clone: Here the gene names and germline are mouse. The read stops 1 residue short of the end of the CDR3; the missing end is completed from the germline J gene. The gene calls are TRBV12-1 and TRBJ2-5; 9 bases map to TRBD1. There are 13 residues in the CDR3. Trimming removed 3 bases from V and 4 bases from J; junction bases left unmatched: 1. Per germline, CDR1 SGHSN and CDR2 HYEKVE. CDR3 residues: CASSGQGKDTQYF. CDR3 bases read: TGTGCCAGCTCTGGACAGGGGAAAGACACCCAGTAC.

Regarding this clone: Gene names and germline match the mouse. The CDR3 end is not reached by the read, which stops 1 residue before it; the germline J gene fills it in. The gene calls are TRBV15 and TRBJ2-7, with a possible D match to TRBD2 (6 bases). Germline lookup yields CDR1 SGHND and CDR2 FRSKSL. The CDR3 length is 11 residues. The V gene lost 6 bases and the J gene lost 4 bases, with 7 bases spanning the gap. The CDR3 sequence is CASRLGYEQYF. The DNA read from the CDR3 is TGTGCCAGCAGACTGGGTTATGAACAGTAC.

Worth noting for this clone: Each gene name is a mouse one. The read ends 1 residue early relative to the CDR3; the germline J gene fills the gap. This chain connects TRBV13-2 to TRBJ2-4, with 8 bases fitting TRBD1. Germline V lookup: CDR1 NNHNN, CDR2 SYGAGS (reference sequence). The CDR3 is 13 amino acids. The V gene end was trimmed by 1 base and the J gene end by 7 bases; junction bases not matched to a gene: 2. Here the CDR3 reads CASGDQGADTLYF. Incomplete CDR3 DNA: TGTGCCAGCGGTGATCAGGGGGCGGACACCTTGTAC.

To note about this clone: Gene names and germline match the mouse. CDR3 residues: CASSFRDWGYYEQYF. The covered CDR3 bases are TGTGCTAGCAGTTTCCGGGACTGGGGGTACTATGAACAGTAC. The genes are TRBV29 and TRBJ2-7; 11 nucleotides align to TRBD2. The read ends 1 residue shy of where the CDR3 ends; the end is completed using the germline J gene. CDR1 is MSHET, CDR2 SYDVDS, per germline. This CDR3 is built from 15 residues. V shed 3 bases and J 3 bases; nucleotides not matched to a gene: 4.

For this clone: Mouse germline and gene names are used. From the germline J gene comes the end of the CDR3, since the read stops 1 residue before it. V usage is TRBV5 and J usage is TRBJ2-7; weak D call: TRBD2 (7 bases). Between the trimmed V and J ends, which lost 0 bases and 0 bases, there was a span of 12 bases. CDR3 length equals 16 residues. Germline V gene sequence: CDR1 LGHNA, CDR2 YNLKQL (reference sequence). CDR3 DNA (partial): TGTGCCAGCAGCCAAGAAGGGGGGGGGAGCTCCTATGAACAGTAC. Protein product: CASSQEGGGSSYEQY. The CDR3 in its entirety is CASSQEGGGSSYEQYF.

As for this clone: Gene names refer to mouse genes. The read ends 1 residue early relative to the CDR3; the germline J gene fills the gap. The V call is TRBV13-2, the J call TRBJ2-5; TRBD1 agrees at 9 bases. In germline, CDR1 is NNHNN, CDR2 SYGAGS (reference sequence). CDR3 length: 15 amino acids. The V gene end was trimmed by 3 bases and the J gene end by 6 bases; junction bases not matched to a gene: 8. The sequenced part of the CDR3 DNA is TGTGCCAGCGGTGCCGGCGGGACAGGGAGGGACACCCAGTAC. Encoded protein: CASGAGGTGRDTQY. The complete CDR3 protein is CASGAGGTGRDTQYF.

On this clone itself: Mouse germline and gene names are used. The CDR3 goes on 1 residue after the read ends, and that part is filled in from the germline J gene. V and J are TRBV5 and TRBJ2-7; D remains unclear. The CDR3 is made up of 12 amino acids. Between the trimmed V and J ends, which lost 2 bases and 4 bases, there was a span of 6 bases. Germline V gene lookup returns CDR1 LGHNA and CDR2 YNLKQL (reference sequence). The sequenced part of the CDR3 DNA is TGTGCCAGCAGCCAACAGACTTATGAACAGTAC. Protein sequence: CASSQQTYEQY. The whole CDR3 protein reads CASSQQTYEQYF.

In the case of this clone: Mouse germline and gene names are used. Read sequence stops 1 residue before the CDR3 end, and the germline J gene provides the missing end. The genes are TRBV26 and TRBJ2-5, with D perhaps TRBD2 (5 bases). Trimming cost V 8 bases and J 3 bases, with 12 bases left between them. CDR3 length: 13 amino acids. Germline CDR1 KGHPV, CDR2 FQNQEV (reference sequence). The DNA read from the CDR3 is TGTGCCAGCGCGCTGGGCCAACAAGACACCCAGTAC. It translates to CASALGQQDTQY. The whole CDR3 reads CASALGQQDTQYF.

A note on this clone: The gene names here belong to mouse. The read terminates 1 residue ahead of where the CDR3 ends, so the germline J gene completes it. V usage is TRBV5 and J usage is TRBJ1-1; 7 nucleotides agree with TRBD1. Germline assignment: CDR1 LGHNA and CDR2 YNLKQL (reference sequence). V lost 1 base, J lost 4 bases, and 0 bases stayed unmatched. The length of the CDR3 is 13 residues. The covered CDR3 bases are TGTGCCAGCAGCCAAGCAGGGGGCACAGAAGTCTTC. This encodes CASSQAGGTEVF. The CDR3 as a whole reads CASSQAGGTEVFF.